A selection of T cell receptor beta chains follows, all from one sample in a study of response to subunit inactivated influenza vaccine. Each CDR3 protein gets one entry after TCRdb re-called the RT-PCR reads with MiXCR. The repertoire holds approximately 520,000 distinct CDR3 sequences, with more than 15% as singletons. The sample was CD4+ T cells sorted from PBMCs, taken about 24 months after vaccination. Receptors were obtained from a man aged 50-75 years who received an inactivated influenza vaccine. CDR3s include the opening cysteine and the closing phenylalanine or tryptophan. The order of the fields is D gene, J gene, V gene, clone size, CDR3 protein, CDR3 DNA. A D gene is named only where the DNA matches it firmly. Size tells how often a clone was seen (once, few, many) or the class of an expanded clone, and some rows leave it out.

TRBD1 TRBJ1-2 TRBV7-6 many CASSPSDRGPYYGYTF TGTGCCAGCAGCCCAAGCGACAGGGGTCCCTACTATGGCTACACCTTC
. TRBJ2-2 TRBV6-1 . CASERAGTGELFF TGTGCCAGCGAGCGGGCCGGCACCGGGGAGCTGTTTTTT
. TRBJ1-5 TRBV18 few CASSQRWEGGNQPQHF TGTGCCAGCTCGCAGAGGTGGGAGGGAGGCAATCAGCCCCAGCATTTT
. TRBJ2-1 TRBV27 . CASSPWDYNEQFF TGTGCCAGCAGCCCGTGGGACTACAATGAGCAGTTCTTC
TRBD2 TRBJ2-7 TRBV10-3 few CATTLSTGTSYEQYF TGTGCCACTACTTTATCAACCGGGACTAGCTACGAGCAGTACTTC
TRBD2 TRBJ2-1 TRBV20-1 few CSAKATSGSVEQFF TGCAGTGCTAAGGCTACTAGCGGATCCGTAGAGCAGTTCTTC
. TRBJ1-3 TRBV7-2 . CASSLAGFSGNTIYF TGTGCCAGCAGCTTAGCGGGGTTCTCTGGAAACACCATATATTTT
TRBD1 TRBJ2-7 TRBV6-5 many CASSYYRRDRAYEQYF TGTGCCAGCAGTTACTATCGAAGGGACAGGGCCTACGAGCAGTACTTC
TRBD1 TRBJ2-3 TRBV15 many CATSAGVTGGGTDTQYF TGTGCCACCAGCGCCGGAGTAACAGGGGGCGGGACAGATACGCAGTATTTT
. TRBJ1-1 TRBV2 . CASSETAAGLAFF TGTGCCAGCAGTGAAACGGCGGCAGGGCTAGCTTTCTTT
. TRBJ1-6 TRBV20-1 many CSARDDRAKVPHF TGCAGTGCTAGAGATGACCGGGCCAAGGTCCCCCACTTT
. TRBJ1-2 TRBV18 . CASSANNYGYTF TGTGCCAGCTCAGCGAACAACTATGGCTACACCTTC
. TRBJ1-1 TRBV6-1 few CARRTALRDTEAFF TGTGCCAGACGGACCGCCCTGCGGGACACTGAAGCTTTCTTT
. TRBJ1-1 TRBV28 . CASSFGRREAFF TGTGCCAGCAGTTTTGGGCGGCGTGAAGCTTTCTTT
TRBD1 TRBJ1-1 TRBV27 few CASSRAGTGTSGEAFF TGTGCCAGCAGTCGTGCCGGGACAGGGACGTCCGGGGAAGCTTTCTTT
. TRBJ1-1 TRBV4-3 many CASSQVRGEGTEAFF TGCGCCAGCAGCCAAGTCAGAGGGGAGGGCACTGAAGCTTTCTTT
TRBD1 TRBJ1-4 TRBV12-3/TRBV12-4 few CASSGQGVEKLFF TGTGCCAGCAGTGGACAGGGAGTTGAAAAACTGTTTTTT
. TRBJ1-5 TRBV6-5 . CASSYRQRDQPQHF TGTGCCAGCAGTTACCGACAGAGAGATCAGCCCCAGCATTTT
TRBD1 TRBJ2-5 TRBV6-2/TRBV6-3 . CASSYRDRGLETQYF TGTGCCAGCAGTTACCGGGACAGGGGGTTAGAGACCCAGTACTTC
. TRBJ1-2 TRBV7-8 few CASSLDNRRGYGYTF TGTGCCAGCAGCTTAGATAACAGGAGGGGCTATGGCTACACCTTC
TRBD1 TRBJ2-3 TRBV4-3 few CASSQETGMWTDTQYF TGCGCCAGCAGCCAAGAGACAGGGATGTGGACAGATACGCAGTATTTT
. TRBJ1-1 TRBV11-2 many CASSLAFMNTEAFF TGTGCCAGCAGCTTAGCTTTTATGAACACTGAAGCTTTCTTT
TRBD1 TRBJ1-5 TRBV20-1 few CSAVQGTNQPQHF TGCAGTGCTGTACAGGGGACTAATCAGCCCCAGCATTTT
. TRBJ1-1 TRBV12-3/TRBV12-4 few CASSRVFAGTNTEAFF TGTGCCAGCAGCCGCGTATTCGCCGGGACAAACACTGAAGCTTTCTTT
. TRBJ2-5 TRBV20-1 . CSPTQGNSQETQYF TGCAGTCCTACTCAGGGTAATTCCCAAGAGACCCAGTACTTC
. TRBJ2-7 TRBV20-1 . CSARGTHEQYF TGCAGTGCTAGGGGTACCCACGAGCAGTACTTC
. TRBJ1-1 TRBV20-1 few CSARAGRLNTEAFF TGCAGTGCTAGAGCTGGCAGGCTGAACACTGAAGCTTTCTTT
. TRBJ2-5 TRBV7-2 . CASSSRFAETQYF TGTGCCAGCAGTTCCAGGTTTGCAGAGACCCAGTACTTC
. TRBJ2-1 TRBV20-1 . CSASPGRVGGEQFF TGCAGTGCTTCACCAGGCCGGGTAGGAGGTGAGCAGTTCTTC
. TRBJ2-3 TRBV6-4 . CASSAEGADTQYF TGTGCCAGCAGTGCGGAGGGCGCAGATACGCAGTATTTT
TRBD1 TRBJ1-1 TRBV4-1 . CASRVLETGGTEAFF TGCGCCAGCAGGGTCCTGGAGACAGGGGGAACTGAAGCTTTCTTT
. TRBJ2-1 TRBV19 . CASSQTYGAPYNEQFF TGTGCCAGTAGTCAAACGTACGGGGCACCTTACAATGAGCAGTTCTTC
. TRBJ1-5 TRBV5-1 many CASSPGGGNQPQHF TGCGCCAGCAGCCCGGGAGGGGGGAATCAGCCCCAGCATTTT
. TRBJ2-1 TRBV7-2 . CASSSGQHVQFF TGTGCCAGCAGCAGTGGACAGCATGTGCAGTTCTTC
. TRBJ2-5 TRBV18 . CASFNRQETQYF TGTGCCAGCTTTAACAGGCAAGAGACCCAGTACTTC
. TRBJ1-2 TRBV7-2 . CASSSATVNYGYTF TGTGCCAGCAGCAGCGCGACTGTTAACTATGGCTACACCTTC
. TRBJ2-5 TRBV4-2 many CASRREETQYF TGTGCCAGCAGGCGGGAAGAGACCCAGTACTTC
. TRBJ2-7 TRBV7-9 . CASGRTDKTSEQYF TGTGCCAGCGGACGGACAGATAAAACCTCCGAGCAGTACTTC
TRBD2 TRBJ2-1 TRBV5-4 . CASSPGLAGVTYNEQFF TGTGCCAGCAGCCCGGGACTAGCGGGAGTAACCTACAATGAGCAGTTCTTC
. TRBJ2-3 TRBV6-1 . CASRKPGLGTDTQYF TGTGCCAGCAGGAAACCGGGACTCGGCACAGATACGCAGTATTTT